This entry concerns a single TCR beta chain. The source of the sample is a study of OX40 agonist ivuxolimab in advanced cancers. Study-wide background: Ivuxolimab, an antibody that agonizes OX40 (CD134), was administered to the patients. Patients were 82.7% male with ages about 20 to 79, mean about 60. It was permissible to have had prior anti-PD-1, anti-PD-L1 or anti-CTLA-4 therapy, and about 40% had some. Three patients, one with hepatocellular carcinoma and two with cutaneous melanoma, responded partially.

Data came from immunoSEQ multiplex PCR; TCRdb stores just in-frame clones and leaves some out. The sample contains approximately 74,000 clones, more than 70% of which appear only once. This specimen was CD4+ or CD8+ T cells sorted from blood, taken in a trial of the OX40 agonist ivuxolimab. This TCR derives from an adult with an advanced solid tumor such as melanoma, head and neck, liver or kidney cancer.

The CDR3 loop is CASSNPGGSQPQHF. The CDR3 DNA reads as TGTGCCAGCAGTAACCCGGGGGGCTCTCAGCCCCAGCATTTT. The gene calls are TRBV6-6 and TRBJ1-5; TRBD1 is a possible D gene (6 bases). The CDR3 length is 14 residues. V lost 5 bases and J lost 6, with 14 bases in between. Germline V CDR1 and CDR2: MNHNY, SVGAGI (reference sequence).